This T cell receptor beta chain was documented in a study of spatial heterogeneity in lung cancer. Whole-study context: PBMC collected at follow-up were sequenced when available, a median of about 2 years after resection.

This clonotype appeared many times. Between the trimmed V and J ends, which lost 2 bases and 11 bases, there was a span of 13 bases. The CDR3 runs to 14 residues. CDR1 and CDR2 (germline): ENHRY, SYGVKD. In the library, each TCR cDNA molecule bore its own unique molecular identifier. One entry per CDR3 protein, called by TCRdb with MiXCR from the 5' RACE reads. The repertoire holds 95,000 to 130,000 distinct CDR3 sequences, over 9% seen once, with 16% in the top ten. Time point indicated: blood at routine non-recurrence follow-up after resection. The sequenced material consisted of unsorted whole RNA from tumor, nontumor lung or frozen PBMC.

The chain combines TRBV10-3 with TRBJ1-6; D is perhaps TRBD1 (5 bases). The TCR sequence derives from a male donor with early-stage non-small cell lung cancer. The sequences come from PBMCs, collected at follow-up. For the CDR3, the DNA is TGTGCCATCAGTGAGGGTCAGGGCGCAGCACCCCTCCACTTT. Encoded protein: CAISEGQGAAPLHF.